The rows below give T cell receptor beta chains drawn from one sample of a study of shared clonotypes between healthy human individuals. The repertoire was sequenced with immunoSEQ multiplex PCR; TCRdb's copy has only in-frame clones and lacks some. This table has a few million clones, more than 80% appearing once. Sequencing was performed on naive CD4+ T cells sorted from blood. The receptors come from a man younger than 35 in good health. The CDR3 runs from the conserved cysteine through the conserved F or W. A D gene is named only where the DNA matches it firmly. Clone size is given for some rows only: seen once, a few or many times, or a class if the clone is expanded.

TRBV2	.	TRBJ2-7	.	TGTGCCAGCAGTGAGTACTACGAGCAGTACTTC	CASSEYYEQYF
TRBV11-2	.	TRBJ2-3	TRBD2	TGTGCCAGCAGCCTGGGGGGGGCAGATACGCAGTATTTT	CASSLGGADTQYF
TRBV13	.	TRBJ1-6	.	TGTGCCAGCAGCGTCAGGGAATGGAGGATCGCCTATAATTCACCCCTCCACTTT	CASSVREWRIAYNSPLHF
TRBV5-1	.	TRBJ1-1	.	TGCGCCAGCAGCGCCCAGGGAGGTAACACTGAAGCTTTCTTT	CASSAQGGNTEAFF
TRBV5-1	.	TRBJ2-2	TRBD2	TGCGCCAGCAGCGCGGGACTAAGCACCGGGGAGCTGTTTTTT	CASSAGLSTGELFF
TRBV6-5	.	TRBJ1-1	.	TGTGCCAGCAGTCGTGGACTGGAGGGGAGCGCTGAAGCTTTCTTT	CASSRGLEGSAEAFF
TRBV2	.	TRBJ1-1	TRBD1	TGTGCCGAGAGGGGGCAGGCGAACACTGAAGCTTTCTTT	CAERGQANTEAFF
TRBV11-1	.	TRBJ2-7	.	TGTGCCAGCAGCCCCCGGTTGGGCGAGCAGTACTTC	CASSPRLGEQYF
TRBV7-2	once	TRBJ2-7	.	TGTGCCAGCAGCTTAGTAGCGGTTAGAAGCGAGCAGTACTTC	CASSLVAVRSEQYF
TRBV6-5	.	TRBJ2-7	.	TGTGCCAGCACCCGCGGGGGAGCAGGGGGCTACGAGCAGTACTTC	CASTRGGAGGYEQYF
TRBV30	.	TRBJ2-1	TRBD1	TGTGCCTGGGACAGGGTCTCCTACAATGAGCAGTTCTTC	CAWDRVSYNEQFF
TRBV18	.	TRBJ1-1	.	TGTGCCAGCTCACCAGTGGGTCTGGCTGAAGCTTTCTTT	CASSPVGLAEAFF
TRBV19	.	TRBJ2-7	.	TGTGCCAGTGGCGGTACTTCCTACGAGCAGTACTTC	CASGGTSYEQYF
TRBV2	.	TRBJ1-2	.	TGTGCCAGCAGGGACAGTTATGGCTACACCTTC	CASRDSYGYTF
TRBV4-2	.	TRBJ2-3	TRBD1	TGTGCCAGCAGCCAAGATCGGACAGGGGGCCAAGATACGCAGTATTTT	CASSQDRTGGQDTQYF
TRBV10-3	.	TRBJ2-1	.	TGTGCCATCAGTGATACCGCGGGAATCTCCTACAATGAGCAGTTCTTC	CAISDTAGISYNEQFF
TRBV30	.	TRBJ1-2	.	TGTGCCTGGAGTGTCTACAGGAGCCGTCAGGGGGGCTACACCTTC	CAWSVYRSRQGGYTF
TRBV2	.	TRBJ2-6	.	TGTGCCAGCAGTGAGTCGTCTGGGGCCAACGTCCTGACTTTC	CASSESSGANVLTF
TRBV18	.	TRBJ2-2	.	TGTGCCAGCTCACCGGTCAGGGTGATGTCTAACACCGGGGAGCTGTTTTTT	CASSPVRVMSNTGELFF
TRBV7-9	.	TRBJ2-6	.	TGTGCCAGCAGCTTAAGTTTGGCCAACGTCCTGACTTTC	CASSLSLANVLTF
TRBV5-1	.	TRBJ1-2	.	TGCGCCAGCAGCTTGGAGTCCGCTAACTATGGCTACACCTTC	CASSLESANYGYTF
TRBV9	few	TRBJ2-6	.	TGTGCCAGCAGCGAACCCCCACCTGGGGGCGGTGGGGCCAACGTCCTGACTTTC	CASSEPPPGGGGANVLTF
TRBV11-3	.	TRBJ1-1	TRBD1	TGTGCCAGCAGCTTAGGGGACAGGGTGGAGCCGAACACTGAAGCTTTCTTT	CASSLGDRVEPNTEAFF
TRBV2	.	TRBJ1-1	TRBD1	TGTGCCAGCAGTGAAGGACAGGGCACTGAAGCTTTCTTT	CASSEGQGTEAFF
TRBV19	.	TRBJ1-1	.	TGTGCCAGTAGTATTCAGGGGACCACTTACACTGAAGCTTTCTTT	CASSIQGTTYTEAFF
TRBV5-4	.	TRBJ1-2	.	TGTGCCAGCAGCTCTGACCCTACGAGGGGCTACACCTTC	CASSSDPTRGYTF
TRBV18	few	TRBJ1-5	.	TGTGCCAGCTCACCAGGGACGGGCAGCAATCAGCCCCAGCATTTT	CASSPGTGSNQPQHF
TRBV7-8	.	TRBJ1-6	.	TGTGCCAGCAGCTTAGAAGGGACGTCGAATTCACCCCTCCACTTT	CASSLEGTSNSPLHF
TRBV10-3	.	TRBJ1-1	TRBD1	TGTGCCACGAGGGACAGTGGCTCGAACACTGAAGCTTTCTTT	CATRDSGSNTEAFF
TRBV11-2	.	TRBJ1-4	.	TGTGCCAGCAGCCGCCTGTCCCCAACTAATGAAAAACTGTTTTTT	CASSRLSPTNEKLFF
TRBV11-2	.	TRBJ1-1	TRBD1	TGTGCCAGCAGCCCGCGGACAGGGCGCATGAACACTGAAGCTTTCTTT	CASSPRTGRMNTEAFF